Relative to its sample, the clone carrying this T cell receptor beta chain is medium-sized. Its specificity is not known. The sort gate was single viable CD3+CD4+CD8-CD45RO+ cells for memory CD4+ T cells. The source of the sample is a study of memory CD4+ T cells and cytomegalovirus serostatus. Study outcomes and limitations: Of 150 to 200 reported CMV TCRbeta sequences, just over 65 were found in memory CD4+ repertoires.

Per the study methods: Out-of-frame sequences were removed, leaving 2,204,828 distinct TCRbeta sequences. The assay was immunoSEQ multiplex PCR, and TCRdb's table has in-frame clones only and misses some. That table supplies the V and J calls and clone size; D and trimming were determined from the DNA. Seen here are approximately 51,000 clones, approximately 81% observed once, and the top ten hold more than 1%. This TCR was sampled from an adult in good health and CMV-seropositive. Sample: memory CD4+ T cells from blood.

The CDR3 DNA sequence: TGCGCCAGCAGCTTGTCGGACCCAAGAAACACTGAAGCTTTCTTT. It specifies CASSLSDPRNTEAFF. V and J are TRBV5-1 and TRBJ1-1; D unresolved. V was trimmed by 1 base and J by 2 bases, leaving 12 bases between them. CDR1 SGHRS and CDR2 YFSETQ come from the germline V gene. The CDR3 has 15 amino acids.